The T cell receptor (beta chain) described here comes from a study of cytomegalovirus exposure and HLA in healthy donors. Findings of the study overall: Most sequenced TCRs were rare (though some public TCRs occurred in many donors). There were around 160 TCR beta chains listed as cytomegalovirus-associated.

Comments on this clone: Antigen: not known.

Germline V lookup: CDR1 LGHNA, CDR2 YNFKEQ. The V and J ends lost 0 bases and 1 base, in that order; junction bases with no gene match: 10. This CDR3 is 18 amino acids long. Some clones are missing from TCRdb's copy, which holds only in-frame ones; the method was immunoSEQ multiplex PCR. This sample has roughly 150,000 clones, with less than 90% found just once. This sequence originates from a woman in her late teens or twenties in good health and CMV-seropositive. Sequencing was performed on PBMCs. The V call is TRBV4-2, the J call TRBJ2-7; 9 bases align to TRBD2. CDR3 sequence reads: CASSQDRLAGNPSYEQYF. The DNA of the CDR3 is TGTGCCAGCAGCCAAGACCGGCTAGCGGGAAACCCTTCCTACGAGCAGTACTTC.